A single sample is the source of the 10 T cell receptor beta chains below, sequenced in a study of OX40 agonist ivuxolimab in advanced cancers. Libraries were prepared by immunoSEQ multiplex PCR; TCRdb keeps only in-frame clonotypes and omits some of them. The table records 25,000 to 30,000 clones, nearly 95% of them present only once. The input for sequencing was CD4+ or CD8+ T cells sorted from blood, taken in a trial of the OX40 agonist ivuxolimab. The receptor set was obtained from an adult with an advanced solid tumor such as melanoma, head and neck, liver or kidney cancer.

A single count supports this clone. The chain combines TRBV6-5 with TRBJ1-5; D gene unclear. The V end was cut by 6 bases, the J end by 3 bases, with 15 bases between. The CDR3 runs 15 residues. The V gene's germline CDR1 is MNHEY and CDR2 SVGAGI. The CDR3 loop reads CASSLSSGPNQPQHF. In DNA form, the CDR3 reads TGTGCCAGCAGCCTCTCATCAGGACCCAATCAGCCCCAGCATTTT.

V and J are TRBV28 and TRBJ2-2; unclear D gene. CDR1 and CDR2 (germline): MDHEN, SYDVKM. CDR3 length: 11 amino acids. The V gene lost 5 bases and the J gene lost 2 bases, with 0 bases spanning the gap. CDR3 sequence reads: CASSNTGELFF. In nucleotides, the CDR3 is TGTGCCAGCAGTAACACCGGGGAGCTGTTTTTT.

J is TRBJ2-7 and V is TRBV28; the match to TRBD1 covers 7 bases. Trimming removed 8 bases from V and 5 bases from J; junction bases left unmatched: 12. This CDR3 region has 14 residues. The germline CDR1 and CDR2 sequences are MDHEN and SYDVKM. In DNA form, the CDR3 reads TGTGCCAGCGTTAGGGAAACAGGGGACGACGAGCAGTACTTC. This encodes CASVRETGDDEQYF.

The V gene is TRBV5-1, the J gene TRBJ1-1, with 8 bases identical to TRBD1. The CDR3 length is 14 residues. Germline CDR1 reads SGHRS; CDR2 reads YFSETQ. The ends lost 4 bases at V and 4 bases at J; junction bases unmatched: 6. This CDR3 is CASSPGQGITEAFF. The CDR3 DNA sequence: TGCGCCAGCAGCCCTGGACAGGGTATCACTGAAGCTTTCTTT.

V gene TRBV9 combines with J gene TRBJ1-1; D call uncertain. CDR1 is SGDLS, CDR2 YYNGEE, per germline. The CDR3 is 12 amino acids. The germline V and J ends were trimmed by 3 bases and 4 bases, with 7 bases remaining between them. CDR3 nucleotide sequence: TGTGCCAGCAGCGAAGGGAGCACTGAAGCTTTCTTT. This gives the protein CASSEGSTEAFF.

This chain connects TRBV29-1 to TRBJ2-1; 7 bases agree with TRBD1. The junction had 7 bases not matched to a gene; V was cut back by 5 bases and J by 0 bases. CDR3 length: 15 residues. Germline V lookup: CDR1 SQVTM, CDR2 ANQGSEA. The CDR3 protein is CSVPGQWSSYNEQFF. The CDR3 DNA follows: TGCAGCGTTCCGGGACAGTGGAGCTCCTACAATGAGCAGTTCTTC.

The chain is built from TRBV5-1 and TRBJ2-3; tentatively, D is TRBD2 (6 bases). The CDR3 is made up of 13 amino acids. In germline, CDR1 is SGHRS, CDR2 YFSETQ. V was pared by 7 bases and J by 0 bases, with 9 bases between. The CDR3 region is CASSGGSTDTQYF. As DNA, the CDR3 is TGCGCCAGCTCCGGGGGTAGCACAGATACGCAGTATTTT.

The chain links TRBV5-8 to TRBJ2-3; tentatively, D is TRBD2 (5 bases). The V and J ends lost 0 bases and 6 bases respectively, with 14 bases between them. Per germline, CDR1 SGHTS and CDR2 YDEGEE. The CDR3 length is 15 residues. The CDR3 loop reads CASSLAIGGRDTQYF. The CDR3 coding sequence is TGTGCCAGCAGCTTGGCCATAGGAGGAAGGGATACGCAGTATTTT.

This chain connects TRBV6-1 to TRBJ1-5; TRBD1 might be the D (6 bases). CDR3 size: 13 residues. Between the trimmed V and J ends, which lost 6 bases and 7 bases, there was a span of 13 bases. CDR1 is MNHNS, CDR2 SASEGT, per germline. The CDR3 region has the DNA TGTGCCAGCAGCATACAGGGTAAACAGCCCCAGCATTTT. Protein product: CASSIQGKQPQHF.

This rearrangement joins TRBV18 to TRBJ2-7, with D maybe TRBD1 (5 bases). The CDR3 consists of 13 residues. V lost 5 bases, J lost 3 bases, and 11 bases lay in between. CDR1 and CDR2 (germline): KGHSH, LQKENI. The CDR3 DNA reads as TGTGCCAGCTCAGACCAAGGGGACTACGAGCAGTACTTC. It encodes CASSDQGDYEQYF.